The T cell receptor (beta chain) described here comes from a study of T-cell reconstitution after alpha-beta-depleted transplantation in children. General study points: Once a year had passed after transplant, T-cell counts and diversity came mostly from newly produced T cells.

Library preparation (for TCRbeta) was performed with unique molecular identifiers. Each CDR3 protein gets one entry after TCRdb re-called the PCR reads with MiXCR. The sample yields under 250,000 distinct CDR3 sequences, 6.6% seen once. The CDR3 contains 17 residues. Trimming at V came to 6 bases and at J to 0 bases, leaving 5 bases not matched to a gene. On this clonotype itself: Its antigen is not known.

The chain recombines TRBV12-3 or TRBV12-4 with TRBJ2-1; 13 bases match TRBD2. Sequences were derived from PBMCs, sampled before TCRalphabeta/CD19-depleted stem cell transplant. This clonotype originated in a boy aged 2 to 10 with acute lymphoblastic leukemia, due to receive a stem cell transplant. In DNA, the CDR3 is TGTGCCAGCAGCTCGACTAGCGGGGGGAGCTCCTACAATGAGCAGTTCTTC. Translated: CASSSTSGGSSYNEQFF.